The 28 T cell receptor beta chains given below trace back to one sample, sequenced in a study of radiation and T cells in renal cell carcinoma. The treatment was: 15 Gy SBRT to primary tumor, nephrectomy 4 weeks later. Some clones are missing from TCRdb's copy, which holds only in-frame ones; the method was immunoSEQ multiplex PCR. The table lists 15,000 to 20,000 clones, about 50% of them singletons. The sample was tumor tissue, taken from a patient whose treatment included radiotherapy and nephrectomy. The receptors come from a man aged 50-60 years with renal cell carcinoma.

The chain carries TRBV28 and TRBJ2-3; 7 bases agree with TRBD2. The CDR3 has 16 residues. CDR1 and CDR2 from the germline V gene are MDHEN and SYDVKM. The junction had 5 bases not matched to a gene; V was cut back by 1 base and J by 1 base. CDR3 in amino acids: CASSLSGGPRTDTQYF. DNA for the CDR3: TGTGCCAGCAGTTTATCGGGGGGACCCCGCACAGATACGCAGTATTTT.

The J gene is TRBJ2-7, the V gene TRBV25-1; no clear D. The V and J ends lost 4 bases and 0 bases respectively, with 7 bases between them. The germline CDR1 and CDR2 sequences are MGHDK and SYGVNS. CDR3 length equals 13 residues. CDR3 sequence reads: CASSGESSYEQYF. The CDR3 bases are TGTGCCAGCAGTGGAGAGAGCTCCTACGAGCAGTACTTC.

The chain joins TRBV5-4 to TRBJ1-1, with 10 bases that match TRBD1. Unmatched junction bases numbered 9, after V lost 4 bases and J lost 6 bases. CDR1 and CDR2 from the germline V gene are SGHNT and YYREEE (reference sequence). The CDR3 consists of 15 residues. CDR3 sequence: CASSDSDRGRPEAFF. In nucleotides, the CDR3 is TGTGCCAGCAGCGATTCTGACAGGGGGCGCCCTGAAGCTTTCTTT.

This clone appeared a few times. The gene calls are TRBV29-1 and TRBJ2-1, with D uncertain. This CDR3 is built from 11 residues. Looked up from germline, CDR1 is SQVTM and CDR2 is ANQGSEA. V lost 3 bases and J 8 bases, leaving 8 bases between the germline ends. The CDR3 nucleotides are TGCAGCGTTGACGTGCTGGATGAGCAGTTCTTC. This sequence encodes CSVDVLDEQFF.

This clone was seen a handful of times. J is TRBJ1-5 and V is TRBV28; D gene ambiguous. The germline V gene has CDR1 MDHEN and CDR2 SYDVKM. CDR3 size: 14 residues. Trimming left V 4 bases short and J 2 bases short, with 9 bases between. DNA of the CDR3: TGTGCCAGCAGTTCAGTTTACGGCAATCAGCCCCAGCATTTT. It is translated as CASSSVYGNQPQHF.

The rearrangement links TRBV6-6 to TRBJ2-5; no reliable D call. CDR1 is MNHNY and CDR2 is SVGAGI in the germline V gene (reference sequence). V was pared by 7 bases and J by 5 bases, with 11 bases between. This CDR3 contains 12 residues. CDR3 loop: CASTDVVETQYF. As DNA, the CDR3 is TGTGCCAGCACCGACGTAGTGGAGACCCAGTACTTC.

The J gene is TRBJ1-2, the V gene TRBV4-3; a possible D gene is TRBD1 (5 bases). Trimming removed 0 bases at V and 3 bases at J, with 14 bases between. Germline assignment: CDR1 LGHNA and CDR2 YSLEER. This CDR3 has 16 amino acids. The CDR3 here is CASSQEGRASYYGYTF. The CDR3 bases are TGCGCCAGCAGCCAAGAAGGCAGGGCCTCTTACTATGGCTACACCTTC.

The rearrangement links TRBV20-1 to TRBJ2-7, with D unresolved. Germline V gene sequence: CDR1 DFQATT, CDR2 SNEGSKA (reference sequence). The CDR3 spans 11 residues. The V end was cut by 2 bases, the J end by 1 base, with 3 bases between. CDR3 in DNA: TGCAGTGCTAGACGTTCCTACGAGCAGTACTTC. Its protein is CSARRSYEQYF.

Worth noting for this clone: Other DNA sequences of this sample code for an identical CDR3. V usage is TRBV27 and J usage is TRBJ1-2, with a possible D match to TRBD1 (5 bases). The CDR3 covers 14 residues. Per germline, CDR1 MNHEY and CDR2 SMNVEV (reference sequence). V lost 2 bases and J lost 4, with 11 bases in between. The CDR3 nucleotides are TGTGCCAGCAGTTTAGGGGGTCTTCCCTATGGCTACACCTTC. Its translation: CASSLGGLPYGYTF.

This clone was detected once. This sequence joins TRBV18 and TRBJ2-3, with 7 positions matching TRBD1. After removal of 3 bases from V and 5 bases from J, the junction contained 11 bases not matched to a gene. Germline values: CDR1 KGHSH, CDR2 LQKENI. This CDR3 region has 16 residues. The CDR3 loop reads CASSPIWTGEGDTQYF. CDR3 coding DNA: TGTGCCAGCTCACCCATATGGACAGGCGAGGGAGATACGCAGTATTTT.

DNA of the CDR3: TGTGCCAGCATCGACAGGGCGGGAAGCAATCAGCCCCAGCATTTT. It codes for CASIDRAGSNQPQHF. The rearrangement links TRBV6-6 to TRBJ1-5; TRBD1 matches 7 bases. With V trimmed by 7 bases and J by 1 base, 7 bases remained unmatched. The germline V gene encodes CDR1 MNHNY and CDR2 SVGAGI (reference sequence). The CDR3 is made up of 15 amino acids.

This rearrangement joins TRBV11-2 to TRBJ2-7; D is perhaps TRBD1 (6 bases). The length of the CDR3 is 14 residues. V gave up 8 bases and J gave up 5 bases, with 19 bases separating them. Germline V CDR1 and CDR2: SGHAT, FQNNGV. CDR3 in DNA: TGTGCCAGCCGCCCCGGGGACACACGGCACGAGCAGTACTTC. Protein sequence: CASRPGDTRHEQYF.

In its sample, this clone was seen many times. The V gene is TRBV19, the J gene TRBJ1-2, with D perhaps TRBD1 (5 bases). Germline V gene lookup returns CDR1 LNHDA and CDR2 SQIVND (reference sequence). This CDR3 spans 15 amino acids. Trimming pared 4 bases from V and 6 bases from J, leaving 18 bases between. CDR3 sequence (DNA): TGTGCCAGTAGTACCCGATCCGACAGCCGACATGGCTACACCTTC. Translation gives CASSTRSDSRHGYTF.

The chain joins TRBV7-2 to TRBJ2-1, with a weak D call TRBD1 (6 bases). Germline assignment: CDR1 SGHTA and CDR2 FQGNSA. CDR3 length: 15 amino acids. V was cut by 5 bases and J by 1 base, with 12 bases left in between. CDR3 coding DNA: TGTGCCAGCAGCCCGGGACATTCTTCCTACAATGAGCAGTTCTTC. Protein: CASSPGHSSYNEQFF. Filled out from reference TRBV7-2 and TRBJ2-1, the complete variable domain reads GAGVSQSPSNKVTEKGKDVELRCDPISGHTALYWYRQSLGQGLEFLIYFQGNSAPDKSGLPSDRFSAERTGGSVSTLTIQRTQQEDSAVYLCASSPGHSSYNEQFFGPGTRLTVL.

V and J are TRBV27 and TRBJ2-7, with D perhaps TRBD1 (5 bases). The V end lost 5 bases, the J end lost 5 bases, and 13 bases lay between the germline ends. Germline-derived CDR1 and CDR2 are MNHEY and SMNVEV (reference sequence). There are 13 residues in the CDR3. The CDR3 protein is CASSPDETDEQYF. CDR3 DNA: TGTGCCAGCAGTCCTGACGAGACAGACGAGCAGTACTTC.

This sequence joins TRBV7-2 and TRBJ1-2, with a weak D call TRBD1 (6 bases). Trimming shortened V by 0 bases and J by 4 bases, and 15 bases separated the two germline ends. The CDR3 is 16 residues long. The V gene's germline CDR1 is SGHTA and CDR2 FQGNSA. The CDR3 sequence: CASSLAYGGGSYGYTF. DNA of the CDR3: TGTGCCAGCAGCTTAGCGTATGGTGGGGGCAGCTATGGCTACACCTTC.

This chain links TRBV7-9 with TRBJ1-3; TRBD1 matches at 7 bases. The CDR3 is 15 amino acids. Germline V gene data show CDR1 as SEHNR and CDR2 as FQNEAQ (reference sequence). Trimming removed 2 bases from V and 1 base from J; junction bases left unmatched: 2. The CDR3 DNA sequence: TGTGCCAGCAGCTTAACGACAGGGTCTGGAAACACCATATATTTT. Amino acids: CASSLTTGSGNTIYF.

This clone occurred a few times. V usage is TRBV18 and J usage is TRBJ2-3; TRBD2 matches at 7 bases. V was pared by 6 bases and J by 4 bases, with 10 bases of the junction left unmatched. This CDR3 is 15 amino acids long. Germline V gene lookup returns CDR1 KGHSH and CDR2 LQKENI. The DNA for the CDR3 is TGTGCCAGCTCGGGTAGGGACTATTCGGCAGATACGCAGTATTTT. Amino acids: CASSGRDYSADTQYF.

The chain carries TRBV5-1 and TRBJ1-1; D remains ambiguous. The germline gives CDR1 SGHRS, CDR2 YFSETQ. Trimming removed 6 bases at V and 3 bases at J, with 9 bases between. The CDR3 loop spans 12 amino acids. CDR3 in amino acids: CASTLDYTEAFF. In DNA, the CDR3 is TGCGCCAGCACCCTTGATTACACTGAAGCTTTCTTT.

CDR3 sequence reads: CASSSTPDISNSPLHF. CDR3 coding DNA: TGCGCCAGCAGCTCAACACCGGACATCTCAAATTCACCCCTCCACTTT. The chain links TRBV23-1 to TRBJ1-6; perhaps TRBD1 as D (5 bases). TRBV23-1 is flagged as an ORF with uncertain function. Trimming cost V 6 bases and J 7 bases, with 19 bases left between them. The CDR3 is 16 residues long.

This clone was seen only a few times. The chain uses TRBV6-1 and TRBJ1-5, with TRBD1 matching 8 bases. The CDR3 is 14 amino acids. CDR1 is MNHNS and CDR2 is SASEGT in the germline V gene. V lost 5 bases, J lost 2 bases, and 2 bases stayed unmatched. The DNA of the CDR3 is TGTGCCAGCAGTCGGACAGGGCGCAATCAGCCCCAGCATTTT. Its protein product is CASSRTGRNQPQHF.

The CDR3 DNA reads TGTGCCAGCAGCTTAGAAGCGGGAGTGGAGACCCAGTACTTC. Translation gives CASSLEAGVETQYF. The genes are TRBV11-2 and TRBJ2-5, with TRBD2 matching 8 bases. V trimming: 0 bases; J trimming: 5 bases; junction bases outside the gene matches: 2. Germline V gene lookup returns CDR1 SGHAT and CDR2 FQNNGV. This CDR3 has 14 residues.

This clone showed up just once. The genes are TRBV5-8 and TRBJ2-7; the match to TRBD2 covers 11 bases. The CDR3 is 15 amino acids. Germline CDR1 reads SGHTS; CDR2 reads YDEGEE. The trim removed 3 bases at V and 2 bases at J, leaving 4 bases unmatched. The CDR3 here is CASSSGTSGTYEQYF. The CDR3 bases are TGTGCCAGCAGCTCAGGGACTAGCGGAACCTACGAGCAGTACTTC. Together with reference TRBV5-8 and TRBJ2-7, the CDR3 gives the full variable domain: EAGVTQSPTHLIKTRGQQATLRCSPISGHTSVYWYQQALGLGLQFLLWYDEGEERNRGNFPPRFSGRQFPNYSSELNVNALELEDSALYLCASSSGTSGTYEQYFGPGTRLTVT.

CDR3: CAISAASVTEAFF. CDR3 coding DNA: TGTGCCATCAGTGCCGCATCTGTCACTGAAGCTTTCTTT. The chain combines TRBV10-3 with TRBJ1-1; D is undetermined. The CDR3 runs 13 residues. Trimming removed 4 bases from V and 4 bases from J, with 10 bases in between. The germline CDR1 and CDR2 sequences are ENHRY and SYGVKD.

In this sample, this clone turned up a few times. Other nucleotide sequences in the sample specify the same CDR3. The CDR3 sequence is CATSRAREETQYF. In DNA, the CDR3 is TGTGCCACCAGCAGAGCGAGGGAAGAGACCCAGTACTTC. This sequence joins TRBV15 and TRBJ2-5; D might be TRBD2 (5 bases). Trimming removed 1 base from V and 3 bases from J, with 6 bases in between. The CDR3 is made up of 13 amino acids. CDR1 and CDR2 from the germline V gene are LNHNV and YYDKDF (reference sequence).

The gene calls are TRBV28 and TRBJ2-1; D call uncertain. V gave up 6 bases and J gave up 7 bases, with 22 bases separating them. Germline V gives CDR1 MDHEN, CDR2 SYDVKM. The CDR3 covers 16 residues. Here the CDR3 reads CASSFRISSSRNEQFF. Here the CDR3 DNA reads TGTGCCAGCAGCTTTAGGATTAGTAGCTCTCGGAATGAGCAGTTCTTC.

CDR3 residues: CASSSRPPGGVGTEAFF. DNA for the CDR3: TGCGCCAGCAGCTCTCGCCCCCCAGGGGGGGTGGGCACTGAAGCTTTCTTT. This rearrangement joins TRBV5-1 to TRBJ1-1; 7 bases agree with TRBD1. Germline values: CDR1 SGHRS, CDR2 YFSETQ. The V segment lost 3 bases and the J segment 4 bases; nucleotides outside the gene matches: 15. The CDR3 sequence is 17 residues long.

This clone was counted between two and nine times. This sequence joins TRBV5-1 and TRBJ1-2; 10 nucleotides line up with TRBD1. This CDR3 spans 14 amino acids. Trimming at V came to 4 bases and at J to 8 bases, leaving 8 bases not matched to a gene. The germline gives CDR1 SGHRS, CDR2 YFSETQ. CDR3 sequence: CASSLTGGFGGYTF. CDR3 nucleotide sequence: TGCGCCAGCAGCCTGACAGGGGGCTTCGGCGGCTACACCTTC.